The T cell receptor (beta chain) under discussion was sequenced for a study of shared clonotypes between healthy human individuals (dated by TCRdb to 2018 to 2020). Study-wide context: A couple of women and three men aged 18 to 49 years were included in the cohort. Per donor, three plates each were used for CD4 naive and CD4 memory, two for CD8 naive, and one for CD8 memory. Blood TCR repertoires of 5 or 6 healthy adults were deeply sequenced to estimate repertoire size and the extent of clonotype sharing between individuals. Different laboratories and diverse techniques were used to prepare libraries and sequence TCR repertoires, to increase sequencing depth and limit assay-specific biases. Leukapheresis yielded between about 0.85 and 10 billion PBMCs per donor. General conclusions and limits of the study: Naive subsets generally had larger estimated clonotype richness than memory subsets did. The small number of donors limited the genetic and exposure-history diversity represented. Sampling was limited to blood, and TCR repertoires in tissue likely differ from TCR repertoires in blood. Clonotypes shared by all four sorted-subset donors showed higher generation probabilities than non-shared clonotypes. Rarefaction of sorted-subset datasets indicated incomplete sequencing despite the large sequencing depth. About 4.5% of naive CD4, roughly 3.6% of naive CD8, 2.3% of memory CD4, and around 0.42% of memory CD8 clonotypes were shared across a handful of donors. Based on pairwise subsampling, the degree of clonotype sharing among donors was expected to be affected by sequencing depth.

The donors were healthy, HIV-negative adults with no recently reported acute infections or vaccinations. Only Caucasian adults living in Nashville, Tennessee, USA were represented among the donors. CD4+ T cells were enriched through magnetic negative selection, after which naive cells were positively selected on CD45RA and the remaining negative fraction served as the memory subset. Blood was collected by leukapheresis, and PBMCs were isolated by Ficoll-Histopaque density gradient centrifugation and then cryopreserved in liquid nitrogen vapor phase. Purity and quantity of every magnetically sorted T cell population were checked by analytical flow cytometry. Each sorted fraction had its genomic DNA isolated and then quantified by UV absorbance on a Nanodrop 2000c. In the case of this clone: Its recognized antigen is unknown. Base qualities are missing; no much larger clone stands one base away.

Its CDR3 holds 15 amino acids, cysteine through phenylalanine. The retained sequence is limited to the CDR3, 45 bases, with the frame set at the first base. The CDR1 and CDR2 encoded by the germline V gene are KGHSH and LQKENI. TCR CDR3 regions were amplified from genomic DNA by multiplex PCR using the deep immunoSEQ assay. For each cell subset, the extracted genomic DNA was distributed evenly across all wells of several immunoSEQ 96-well plates, and each plate served as one replicate. For sorted subsets, around 0.2 ug genomic DNA, equal to 30,000 to 35,000 T cell genomes, was loaded into each replicate PCR. Purified libraries were measured with a Qubit 3.0 fluorometer, size-checked on a Bioanalyzer 2100, and measured again with the KAPA Library Quantification kit. Every immunoSEQ 96-well plate was sequenced on a separate single-read 150-cycle Illumina NextSeq 550 flow cell. As for the original processing: Because the immunoSEQ output included only junctional sequences and no quality scores, the filtering could not be the same as the filtering used for full-length reads. Sequences were annotated with PyIR, a Python wrapper for IgBLAST v1.9, and V/J genes and CDR3 were assigned using IMGT germline references. Reads with weak V/J assignments (E-value above 1e-6), missing CDR3, stop codons, out-of-frame junctions, or ambiguous translated residues were removed. V3J clonotypes were defined as sequences sharing an identical inferred V gene, J gene, and CDR3 amino acid sequence. Percentage overlap between repertoires was calculated by dividing the number of shared unique clonotypes by the size of the smaller repertoire. Three approaches were used to assess repertoire richness: RTK rarefaction, the Chao1 estimator, and Recon v2.1 estimates of unobserved clonotypes. For all TCRbeta clonotypes obtained by the gDNA method from a handful of donors, generation probabilities were computed with OLGA. TCRdb limited this immuneACCESS table to in-frame rearrangements with V and J called. A share of clones is missing; checked studies link under half to unresolved V genes, and the rest is unexplained. V and J calls and clone size are as listed in that table; D and trimming were resolved from the DNA. The sample profile shows nearly 750,000 clones; roughly 72% of them were found once. More than 1.5% of the sample goes to the ten largest clones.

The sequenced sample consisted of memory CD4+ T cells sorted from blood. Explained via the paper, the cell subset or site label denotes: CD45RA-negative fraction. The sequence is built from TRBV18 and TRBJ2-5, with TRBD1 matching 11 junction bases. Judging by the DNA end, TRBJ2-7 fits better; the J call may be wrong. This TCR was sampled from a woman aged 25 to 39 in good health. The base sequence is TGTGCCAGCTCACCACCTGGACAGGGGGCGTACGAGCAGTACTTC. This encodes CASSPPGQGAYEQYF.